The 22 T cell receptor beta chains below all came from one sample that was sequenced in a study of cytomegalovirus exposure and HLA in healthy donors. The PCR used 60 Vbeta and 13 Jbeta primers. TCRdb's table, derived via immunoSEQ multiplex PCR, lists solely in-frame clones and lacks some. The repertoire has tens of thousands of clones, more than 65% of them found once; the top ten carry less than 9.5%. The sequencing sample was made of PBMCs. All receptors come from a woman in her forties or fifties in good health and CMV-seronegative.

The rearrangement links TRBV6-1 to TRBJ2-2, with TRBD2 matching 8 bases. Germline V lookup: CDR1 MNHNS, CDR2 SASEGT. With V trimmed by 4 bases and J by 1 base, 11 bases remained unmatched. The length of the CDR3 is 18 residues. CDR3 protein: CASSGRGGGIMNTGELFF. The CDR3 DNA follows: TGTGCCAGCAGTGGGAGGGGCGGGGGGATAATGAACACCGGGGAGCTGTTTTTT.

The chain combines TRBV5-1 with TRBJ1-5, with D possibly TRBD1 on 5 matching bases. In germline, CDR1 is SGHRS, CDR2 YFSETQ. The V and J ends lost 0 bases and 0 bases respectively, with 10 bases between them. This CDR3 contains 16 residues. CDR3 in DNA: TGCGCCAGCAGCTTGGGAGACAGCTCTAGCAATCAGCCCCAGCATTTT. Its protein product is CASSLGDSSSNQPQHF.

The chain joins TRBV11-3 to TRBJ2-5; 7 bases are shared with TRBD1. The CDR3 covers 13 residues. V lost 5 bases to trimming and J lost 1 base; unmatched junction nucleotides: 1. Germline V gene data show CDR1 as SGHNT and CDR2 as YENEEA. As DNA, the CDR3 is TGTGCCAGCAGCAGGGACAGCCAAGAGACCCAGTACTTC. This translates into CASSRDSQETQYF.

The chain links TRBV4-1 to TRBJ1-2; D is uncertain. This CDR3 comprises 14 residues. Germline CDR1 and CDR2: MGHRA and YSYEKL. The V end was cut by 0 bases, the J end by 2 bases, with 7 bases between. The CDR3 region is CASSQDGGNYGYTF. The DNA of the CDR3 is TGCGCCAGCAGCCAAGATGGAGGGAACTATGGCTACACCTTC.

The chain is built from TRBV4-2 and TRBJ1-1; 9 nucleotides match TRBD1. CDR3 length: 14 residues. Germline trimming cut 3 bases from V and 5 bases from J; bases unmatched to any gene: 4. Germline values: CDR1 LGHNA, CDR2 YNFKEQ. This chain's CDR3 is CASSQRTGATEAFF. DNA of the CDR3: TGTGCCAGCAGCCAGCGGACAGGGGCGACTGAAGCTTTCTTT.

The CDR3 spells CASSARTRGSDQPQHF. Written as DNA, the CDR3 is TGTGCCAGCAGCGCCCGGACAAGGGGGTCAGATCAGCCCCAGCATTTT. The chain is built from TRBV21-1 and TRBJ1-5; the table assigns TRBD1, which was not confirmed against the DNA. TRBV21-1 is annotated as a pseudogene. The CDR3 sequence is 16 residues long.

This clone was picked up one time. The gene calls are TRBV28 and TRBJ1-2, with TRBD1 identical over 12 bases. Germline-derived CDR1 and CDR2 are MDHEN and SYDVKM. Losses at the gene ends were 5 bases for V and 2 bases for J; bases not matched to a gene: 12. This CDR3 comprises 18 residues. CDR3 nucleotide sequence: TGTGCCAGCAGTCTAACCGGGACAGGGGGCAATTCCAACTATGGCTACACCTTC. As protein: CASSLTGTGGNSNYGYTF.

CDR3 in amino acids: CASSSLRGRSEQYF. For the CDR3, the DNA is TGTGCCAGCAGTAGCCTAAGGGGAAGAAGCGAGCAGTACTTC. V and J are TRBV6-5 and TRBJ2-7, with D perhaps matching TRBD1 (5 bases). V gave up 5 bases and J gave up 6 bases, with 17 bases separating them. The germline gives CDR1 MNHEY, CDR2 SVGAGI. There are 14 residues in the CDR3.

This clone was detected a few times. The chain recombines TRBV19 with TRBJ1-5, with TRBD1 identical over 8 bases. This CDR3 spans 14 amino acids. Germline lookup yields CDR1 LNHDA and CDR2 SQIVND (reference sequence). V dropped 7 bases and J dropped 4; count of bases not matched to a gene: 6. The CDR3 spells CASNRQGLNQPQHF. DNA for the CDR3: TGTGCCAGTAATCGACAGGGGTTGAATCAGCCCCAGCATTTT.

This rearrangement joins TRBV2 to TRBJ1-2; D call uncertain. Germline assignment: CDR1 SNHLY and CDR2 FYNNEI. V dropped 6 bases and J dropped 7 bases, with 9 bases sitting between them. The CDR3 runs 11 residues. In DNA form, the CDR3 reads TGTGCCAGCAGCCGGGAGGTTGGCTACACCTTC. It specifies CASSREVGYTF.

This chain uses TRBV5-4 with TRBJ2-3; D is possibly TRBD2 (5 bases). Germline V lookup: CDR1 SGHNT, CDR2 YYREEE (reference sequence). CDR3 size: 14 residues. The V end lost 0 bases, the J end lost 3 bases, and 8 bases lay between the germline ends. This CDR3 is CASSLELDTDTQYF. CDR3 DNA: TGTGCCAGCAGCTTGGAACTAGATACAGATACGCAGTATTTT.

V is TRBV6-1 and J is TRBJ1-5; 7 bases align to TRBD1. The CDR3 contains 14 residues. With V trimmed by 3 bases and J by 6 bases, 5 bases remained unmatched. Germline CDR1 MNHNS, CDR2 SASEGT. The CDR3 loop reads CASSDRQGGQPQHF. The CDR3 DNA follows: TGTGCCAGCAGTGACCGACAGGGCGGTCAGCCCCAGCATTTT.

V gene TRBV30 combines with J gene TRBJ2-6; 10 bases match TRBD1. This CDR3 is 17 amino acids long. With V trimmed by 3 bases and J by 1 base, 6 bases remained unmatched. Germline V CDR1 and CDR2: GTSNPN, SVGIG (reference sequence). The CDR3 reads CAWRGDRGWSGANVLTF. CDR3 DNA sequence: TGTGCCTGGAGGGGGGACAGGGGATGGTCTGGGGCCAACGTCCTGACTTTC. The full variable domain, rest sourced from reference TRBV30 and TRBJ2-6, is SQTIHQWPATLVQPVGSPLSLECTVEGTSNPNLYWYRQAAGRGLQLLFYSVGIGQISSEVPQNLSASRPQDRQFILSSKKLLLSDSGFYLCAWRGDRGWSGANVLTFGAGSRLTVL.

This clone appeared once. The gene calls are TRBV6-1 and TRBJ2-6; D is uncertain. The V gene lost 6 bases and the J gene lost 0 bases, with 6 bases spanning the gap. CDR1 and CDR2 from the germline V gene are MNHNS and SASEGT. This CDR3 is 14 amino acids long. The CDR3: CASSYLSGANVLTF. Written as DNA, the CDR3 is TGTGCCAGCAGCTACCTCTCTGGGGCCAACGTCCTGACTTTC.

The rearrangement uses TRBV6-6 and TRBJ2-7; D ambiguous. The CDR3 is 13 residues long. Germline values: CDR1 MNHNY, CDR2 SVGAGI (reference sequence). V was trimmed by 4 bases and J by 3 bases, leaving 10 bases between them. The DNA for the CDR3 is TGTGCCAGCAGTTCACGAGTCGTCTACGAGCAGTACTTC. Translation: CASSSRVVYEQYF.

This rearrangement joins TRBV2 to TRBJ1-1, with 9 bases aligning to TRBD1. The ends lost 5 bases at V and 5 bases at J; junction bases unmatched: 6. The CDR3 is made up of 14 amino acids. Per germline, CDR1 SNHLY and CDR2 FYNNEI. The CDR3 loop is CASSYRGQRTEAFF. CDR3 in DNA: TGTGCCAGCAGTTACAGGGGGCAAAGGACTGAAGCTTTCTTT.

V gene TRBV30 combines with J gene TRBJ1-2; D remains ambiguous. Between the trimmed V and J ends, which lost 0 bases and 2 bases, there was a span of 10 bases. The CDR3 loop spans 14 amino acids. CDR1 and CDR2 (germline): GTSNPN, SVGIG (reference sequence). The CDR3, as DNA: TGTGCCTGGAGTGTCGGGCGGGAAAACTATGGCTACACCTTC. This codes for CAWSVGRENYGYTF.

This clone has a single count. CDR3 nucleotide sequence: TGTGCCTGGGGTAGTATCGCCTACGAGCAGTACTTC. This translates into CAWGSIAYEQYF. The V gene is TRBV30, the J gene TRBJ2-7; D remains unclear. Between the trimmed V and J ends, which lost 5 bases and 2 bases, there was a span of 10 bases. CDR3 length: 12 residues. Germline lookup yields CDR1 GTSNPN and CDR2 SVGIG (reference sequence).

The chain links TRBV11-3 to TRBJ1-1; D uncertain. The CDR3 is made up of 17 amino acids. Per the germline V gene, CDR1 is SGHNT and CDR2 is YENEEA. V lost 5 bases and J 12 bases, leaving 31 bases between the germline ends. CDR3 amino acids: CASSPGTARGKPPDTFF. DNA of the CDR3: TGTGCCAGCAGCCCGGGTACGGCTCGTGGTAAGCCTCCTGATACTTTCTTT. Supplemented by reference TRBV11-3 and TRBJ1-1, the full variable domain reads EAGVVQSPRYKIIEKKQPVAFWCNPISGHNTLYWYLQNLGQGPELLIRYENEEAVDDSQLPKDRFSAERLKGVDSTLKIQPAELGDSAVYLCASSPGTARGKPPDTFFGQGTRLTVV.

The gene calls are TRBV29-1 and TRBJ1-1; tentative D call: TRBD1 (6 bases). The germline V gene has CDR1 SQVTM and CDR2 ANQGSEA. V lost 0 bases and J 7 bases, leaving 15 bases between the germline ends. This CDR3 spans 14 amino acids. CDR3 DNA: TGCAGCGTTGAAGATCTTAACAGGGCGCTTGAAGCTTTCTTT. The encoded protein is CSVEDLNRALEAFF.

Of note for this clone: At the DNA level, this CDR3 is encoded by other sequences in the same sample as well. The genes are TRBV29-1 and TRBJ2-3; D call uncertain. V was cut by 4 bases and J by 4 bases, with 3 bases left in between. Germline lookup yields CDR1 SQVTM and CDR2 ANQGSEA. The CDR3 runs to 10 residues. The DNA of the CDR3 is TGCAGCGTTGGAGCAGATACGCAGTATTTT. As protein: CSVGADTQYF.

The rearrangement uses TRBV9 and TRBJ2-3, with D hard to call. There are 13 residues in the CDR3. Looked up from germline, CDR1 is SGDLS and CDR2 is YYNGEE. Trimming took off 1 base at V and 1 base at J, with 4 bases between the two ends. The CDR3 DNA sequence: TGTGCCAGCAGCGTATCTGGCACAGATACGCAGTATTTT. This sequence encodes CASSVSGTDTQYF.